This T cell receptor (beta chain) comes out of a study of blood T cell repertoires in COVID-19. Per the original methods: Estimates of nucleated cell counts were drawn from the amplification of reference gene primers. TCRdb's table, derived via immunoSEQ multiplex PCR, lists solely in-frame clones and lacks some. The V and J calls and clone size are taken from that table; D and trimming were inferred from the DNA. This sample has fewer than 40,000 clones, with 89% found just once. Sequencing was carried out using peripheral blood. The clonotype comes from a middle-aged woman with active or convalescent COVID-19.

The CDR3 DNA reads TGTGCCACCATATCCGGGACAGGGGACTACAATGAGCAGTTCTTC. Residues: CATISGTGDYNEQFF. The chain uses TRBV13 and TRBJ2-1; 10 bases are a match to TRBD1. Trimming at V came to 10 bases and at J to 3 bases, leaving 9 bases not matched to a gene. The CDR3 spans 15 residues. CDR1 is PRHDT and CDR2 is FYEKMQ in the germline V gene (reference sequence).